The 19 T cell receptor beta chains reported below all come from one sample, sequenced in a study of T cell responses to AZD1222 COVID-19 vaccine. Some clones are missing from TCRdb's copy, which holds only in-frame ones; the method was immunoSEQ multiplex PCR. The sample lists 70,000 to 90,000 clones, over 75% occurring once. The sample was peripheral blood, taken 28 days after the second AZD1222 dose. The receptors were sampled from an adult who received the AZD1222 COVID-19 vaccine.

The chain links TRBV28 to TRBJ1-4, with TRBD1 matching over 9 bases. The germline V gene has CDR1 MDHEN and CDR2 SYDVKM. With V trimmed by 6 bases and J by 5 bases, 7 bases remained unmatched. CDR3 length: 15 residues. CDR3 protein: CASSGTGGPNEKLFF. CDR3 coding DNA: TGTGCCAGCAGCGGAACAGGGGGCCCGAATGAAAAACTGTTTTTT.

The V gene is TRBV6-2 or TRBV6-3, the J gene TRBJ1-2, with 7 nucleotides matching TRBD1. V lost 5 bases and J lost 6; bases outside the gene matches: 9. The CDR3 runs 14 residues. Germline lookup yields CDR1 MNHEY and CDR2 SVGEGT. CDR3 in DNA: TGTGCCAGCAGTCCGACAGGGTCTCGTAATGGCTACACCTTC. It yields the protein CASSPTGSRNGYTF.

This chain uses TRBV13 with TRBJ1-6; weak D call: TRBD1 (5 bases). Deletions cut 2 bases from V and 1 base from J, with 6 bases between. This CDR3 is built from 15 residues. In germline, CDR1 is PRHDT, CDR2 FYEKMQ (reference sequence). CDR3 region: CASSLPGSYNSPLHF. CDR3 nucleotide sequence: TGTGCCAGCAGCTTACCAGGGTCCTATAATTCACCCCTCCACTTT.

This clone was detected once. The chain joins TRBV19 to TRBJ1-4, with D perhaps TRBD1 (6 bases). Trimming removed 7 bases at V and 3 bases at J, with 12 bases between. The CDR3 loop spans 14 amino acids. CDR1 and CDR2 (germline): LNHDA, SQIVND (reference sequence). The DNA for the CDR3 is TGTGCCAGTAACATGGCAGGGGCTAATGAAAAACTGTTTTTT. This gives the protein CASNMAGANEKLFF.

V is TRBV10-3 and J is TRBJ1-6; D unresolved. The V gene lost 8 bases and the J gene lost 8 bases, with 19 bases spanning the gap. Germline V gene data show CDR1 as ENHRY and CDR2 as SYGVKD. CDR3 length equals 15 residues. The CDR3 nucleotides read TGTGCCATCGACACTGAGCCACTCGCATATTCACCCCTCCACTTT. This gives the protein CAIDTEPLAYSPLHF.

Here the CDR3 DNA reads TGTGCCAGCAGCTTAGATTTAGGCTCCTATAATTCACCCCTCCACTTT. It yields the protein CASSLDLGSYNSPLHF. The rearrangement joins TRBV11-2 to TRBJ1-6, with unresolved D. There are 16 residues in the CDR3. V was cut by 0 bases and J by 0 bases, with 6 bases left in between. CDR1 and CDR2 from the germline V gene are SGHAT and FQNNGV.

The chain is built from TRBV7-9 and TRBJ1-3; maybe TRBD1 (5 bases). There are 13 residues in the CDR3. Germline V gives CDR1 SEHNR, CDR2 FQNEAQ (reference sequence). Trimming took 4 bases from V and 4 from J, leaving 8 bases between them. CDR3 amino acids: CASSSGYGNTIYF. The CDR3 DNA reads TGTGCCAGCAGCTCAGGGTACGGAAACACCATATATTTT.

This clone has at least ten counts. This chain uses TRBV29-1 with TRBJ1-1; unclear D gene. Trimming left V 2 bases short and J 3 bases short, with 16 bases between. Germline V lookup: CDR1 SQVTM, CDR2 ANQGSEA. The CDR3 has 15 residues. The CDR3 loop reads CSVESGIRRYTEAFF. The CDR3 nucleotides read TGCAGCGTTGAATCTGGGATCCGTCGATACACTGAAGCTTTCTTT.

The gene calls are TRBV30 and TRBJ2-1, with D tentatively TRBD2 (6 bases). Trimming left V 1 base short and J 7 bases short, with 20 bases between. Germline assignment: CDR1 GTSNPN and CDR2 SVGIG (reference sequence). CDR3 length: 16 residues. The CDR3 DNA is TGTGCCTGGAGTGGAGTTGCAGGGTATCTAGCGAATGAGCAGTTCTTC. It translates to CAWSGVAGYLANEQFF.

This chain links TRBV30 with TRBJ2-7; D gene ambiguous. Deletions cut 3 bases from V and 4 bases from J, with 7 bases between. Germline CDR1 and CDR2: GTSNPN and SVGIG (reference sequence). The CDR3 is made up of 11 amino acids. This chain's CDR3 is CAWSPGYEQYF. The CDR3 DNA reads TGTGCCTGGAGCCCCGGGTACGAGCAGTACTTC.

This clone occurred a few times. This sequence joins TRBV30 and TRBJ2-7; 7 positions agree with TRBD1. V trimming: 5 bases; J trimming: 2 bases; junction bases outside the gene matches: 9. From germline, CDR1 is GTSNPN and CDR2 SVGIG (reference sequence). The CDR3 has 14 amino acids. The DNA for the CDR3 is TGTGCCTGGTCCCGGGACAGCGAACCCTACGAGCAGTACTTC. Its protein product is CAWSRDSEPYEQYF.

This clone turned up a few times. The chain carries TRBV18 and TRBJ1-5; no reliable D call. Germline-derived CDR1 and CDR2 are KGHSH and LQKENI. The CDR3 length is 13 residues. V was shortened by 6 bases and J by 5 bases, with 11 bases between the two germline ends. The CDR3 here is CASSGESDQPQHF. In nucleotides, the CDR3 is TGTGCCAGCTCTGGGGAAAGTGATCAGCCCCAGCATTTT.

V gene TRBV28 combines with J gene TRBJ1-1; perhaps TRBD1 as D (6 bases). V lost 5 bases to trimming and J lost 7 bases, with 17 bases between them. Germline lookup yields CDR1 MDHEN and CDR2 SYDVKM. This CDR3 comprises 14 residues. DNA of the CDR3: TGTGCCAGCAGTCAGCGGACAGTTTCGTATGAAGCTTTCTTT. Translated, it gives CASSQRTVSYEAFF.

CDR3 sequence reads: CASSLLGDRGRVDEQFF. The CDR3 region has the DNA TGTGCCAGCAGCTTGCTGGGAGACAGGGGGCGCGTGGATGAGCAGTTCTTC. This chain links TRBV5-6 with TRBJ2-1, with 10 positions matching TRBD1. Germline trimming cut 1 base from V and 8 bases from J; bases unmatched to any gene: 12. Germline CDR1 SGHDT, CDR2 YYEEEE. The CDR3 is made up of 17 amino acids.

The chain links TRBV28 to TRBJ2-3, with TRBD2 as a possible D gene (6 bases). This CDR3 is 14 amino acids long. In germline, CDR1 is MDHEN, CDR2 SYDVKM. Trimming left V 8 bases short and J 2 bases short, with 14 bases between. Here the CDR3 reads CASLAAAYTDTQYF. The DNA of the CDR3 is TGTGCCAGCTTAGCGGCCGCCTACACAGATACGCAGTATTTT. Variable domain in full (rest from reference TRBV28 and TRBJ2-3): DVKVTQSSRYLVKRTGEKVFLECVQDMDHENMFWYRQDPGLGLRLIYFSYDVKMKEKGDIPEGYSVSREKKERFSLILESASTNQTSMYLCASLAAAYTDTQYFGPGTRLTVL.

The chain couples TRBV5-4 to TRBJ1-2; D is undetermined. Trimming shortened V by 0 bases and J by 3 bases, and 9 bases separated the two germline ends. This CDR3 region has 14 residues. Germline loops: CDR1 SGHNT, CDR2 YYREEE (reference sequence). Written as DNA, the CDR3 is TGTGCCAGCAGCTTGGCCGGGGTGTACTATGGCTACACCTTC. Protein sequence: CASSLAGVYYGYTF.

The rearrangement uses TRBV7-8 and TRBJ2-7; 8 positions agree with TRBD1. Germline CDR1 reads SGHVS; CDR2 reads FQNEAQ. Trimming cost V 5 bases and J 3 bases; bases outside gene matches: 9. This CDR3 is 15 amino acids long. The CDR3 nucleotides read TGTGCCAGCAGCCGAGGGACAGGTGCTGTCTACGAGCAGTACTTC. Protein product: CASSRGTGAVYEQYF.

This chain connects TRBV6-5 to TRBJ2-5, with D perhaps given as TRBD1 or TRBD2 (5 bases each). Germline lookup yields CDR1 MNHEY and CDR2 SVGAGI. V lost 5 bases and J 5 bases, leaving 15 bases between the germline ends. CDR3 size: 14 residues. CDR3 sequence reads: CASSRGRDLETQYF. CDR3 nucleotides: TGTGCCAGCAGTCGGGGACGAGACTTGGAGACCCAGTACTTC.

V and J are TRBV2 and TRBJ2-2; TRBD2 aligns across 8 bases. Germline V gene sequence: CDR1 SNHLY, CDR2 FYNNEI. This CDR3 spans 14 amino acids. Trimming at V came to 5 bases and at J to 6 bases, leaving 5 bases not matched to a gene. The CDR3 here is CASSNRRGAGELFF. CDR3 coding DNA: TGTGCCAGCAGTAATAGGCGGGGGGCCGGGGAGCTGTTTTTT.